This T cell receptor beta chain came from a study of breast tumors, draining lymph nodes, adjacent tissues. Findings and caveats of the study: The data were judged consistent with most tumor T cells coming from lymph node and expanding in tumor. Tumors had less TCR diversity than lymph nodes, more than nontumor tissue. Tumor and nontumor repertoires were significantly more similar in luminal-like than in basal-like breast cancer. Tumor T cell lymph node origin was a supported hypothesis, not proven.

Axillary draining lymph nodes of breast cancer patients supplied the node samples. Only one count was recorded for this clonotype. The antigen remains unidentified. MiXCR, applied by TCRdb to the multiplex PCR reads, yields one record per CDR3 protein. The repertoire has about 80,000 distinct CDR3 sequences, approximately 19% of them found once; the top ten carry 2% to 3%. The V end lost 3 bases, the J end lost 2 bases, and 7 bases lay between the germline ends. This CDR3 has 14 amino acids. Germline lookup yields CDR1 SGHTA and CDR2 FQGNSA. The specimen was axillary lymph node tissue. The chain combines TRBV7-2 with TRBJ2-2; D remains ambiguous. The receptor's source is a female donor with breast cancer. Some clones in this sample may be carry-over from other donors' samples. CDR3: CASSFVGNTGELFF. The CDR3 nucleotides read TGTGCCAGCAGCTTTGTGGGTAACACCGGGGAGCTGTTTTTT.